This TCR beta chain came from a study of blood T cell repertoires in COVID-19. V lost 0 bases to trimming and J lost 13 bases, with 10 bases between them. The CDR3 runs 12 residues. Germline V lookup: CDR1 LGHNA, CDR2 YSLEER. The protocol was immunoSEQ multiplex PCR, while the TCRdb copy is restricted to in-frame clones and leaves out a portion. The sample has 210,000 or so clones, roughly 78% seen once. The receptor was derived from an elderly woman with active or convalescent COVID-19. Material: peripheral blood. This chain links TRBV4-3 with TRBJ2-1; a possible D gene is TRBD2 (6 bases). CDR3 DNA sequence: TGCGCCAGCAGCCAAGAGACTAGTCTACAGTTCTTC. Its translation is CASSQETSLQFF.